These 27 T cell receptor beta chains were sequenced from one sample in a study of OX40 agonist ivuxolimab in advanced cancers. Assay: immunoSEQ multiplex PCR; the TCRdb copy retains only in-frame clones and omits some. Altogether 25,000 to 35,000 clones are present, 84% being singletons, with the ten largest covering roughly a sixth. The sequencing here drew on CD4+ or CD8+ T cells sorted from blood, taken in a trial of the OX40 agonist ivuxolimab. The source is an adult with an advanced solid tumor such as melanoma, head and neck, liver or kidney cancer.

The chain has TRBV27 and TRBJ2-7; D is undetermined. The V and J ends lost 3 bases and 4 bases respectively, with 7 bases between them. The CDR3 is 12 amino acids. Germline CDR1 and CDR2: MNHEY and SMNVEV (reference sequence). The CDR3: CASSFYGYEQYF. The CDR3 bases are TGTGCCAGCAGTTTTTACGGATACGAGCAGTACTTC.

The rearrangement joins TRBV7-8 to TRBJ2-5; D is tentatively TRBD1 or TRBD2 (5 bases each). The J call could be wrong; TRBJ2-7 is a better fit for the DNA end. The CDR3 totals 14 residues. Germline V gives CDR1 SGHVS, CDR2 FQNEAQ. In nucleotides, the CDR3 is TGTGCCAGCAGCTGGGGACCCGAAGGCTACGAGCAGTACTTC. Its protein is CASSWGPEGYEQYF.

This clone was observed a single time. The rearrangement links TRBV7-8 to TRBJ2-1; perhaps D is TRBD1 or TRBD2 (5 bases each). There are 15 residues in the CDR3. The V gene's germline CDR1 is SGHVS and CDR2 FQNEAQ. V dropped 6 bases and J dropped 2 bases, with 14 bases sitting between them. The chain's CDR3 is CASSLGRITYNEQFF. CDR3 nucleotide sequence: TGTGCCAGCAGTTTGGGACGGATCACCTACAATGAGCAGTTCTTC.

The rearrangement links TRBV6-6 to TRBJ2-5, with TRBD1 as a possible D gene (8 bases). The length of the CDR3 is 15 residues. Germline V gene lookup returns CDR1 MNHNY and CDR2 SVGAGI (reference sequence). Trimming removed 5 bases from V and 3 bases from J, with 16 bases in between. CDR3 nucleotide sequence: TGTGCCAGCAGTGGCGGACAGGGAGGGGAAGAGACCCAGTACTTC. Its translation: CASSGGQGGEETQYF.

This chain uses TRBV29-1 with TRBJ2-7; 7 positions agree with TRBD2. The V segment lost 4 bases and the J segment 7 bases; nucleotides outside the gene matches: 10. CDR1 and CDR2 from the germline V gene are SQVTM and ANQGSEA. The CDR3 length is 13 residues. Written as DNA, the CDR3 is TGCAGCGTTGTGGCTGGCGGGGGAGGGGAGCAGTACTTC. Its translation: CSVVAGGGGEQYF.

The gene calls are TRBV7-8 and TRBJ2-1, with 12 bases fitting TRBD2. Germline V CDR1 and CDR2: SGHVS, FQNEAQ. Germline trimming cut 5 bases from V and 4 bases from J; bases unmatched to any gene: 6. The CDR3 spans 16 residues. CDR3 sequence: CASSGTSGPDYNEQFF. Here the CDR3 DNA reads TGTGCCAGCAGCGGGACTAGCGGGCCTGATTACAATGAGCAGTTCTTC.

The sample holds one count of this clone. The chain couples TRBV7-9 to TRBJ2-6, with D possibly TRBD1 on 5 matching bases. CDR1 and CDR2 (germline): SEHNR, FQNEAQ (reference sequence). This CDR3 has 14 amino acids. V gave up 1 base and J gave up 12 bases, with 13 bases separating them. The CDR3 coding sequence is TGTGCCAGCAGCTTAGTAGACAGATGGGGCGTCCTGACTTTC. This sequence encodes CASSLVDRWGVLTF.

The chain links TRBV27 to TRBJ2-7; D remains unclear. Germline V gene data show CDR1 as MNHEY and CDR2 as SMNVEV (reference sequence). V was cut by 3 bases and J by 4 bases, with 10 bases left in between. This CDR3 is built from 13 residues. The CDR3 sequence: CASSFLPPYEQYF. The CDR3 DNA is TGTGCCAGCAGTTTCTTGCCACCATACGAGCAGTACTTC.

The chain uses TRBV7-9 and TRBJ2-7; D gene uncertain. The CDR3 is 14 amino acids. Germline values: CDR1 SEHNR, CDR2 FQNEAQ (reference sequence). Trimming removed 3 bases from V and 7 bases from J, with 16 bases in between. The CDR3 nucleotides are TGTGCCAGCAGCTTTGGGAACTCCATGTGGGAGCAGTACTTC. Its protein is CASSFGNSMWEQYF.

A remark on this clone: The junction and the germline gene differ at one end; a read error may be behind it. The chain has TRBV27 and TRBJ2-6, with 8 nucleotides matching TRBD1. CDR1 is MNHEY and CDR2 is SMNVEV in the germline V gene (reference sequence). The CDR3 length is 17 residues. CDR3 nucleotides: TGTGCCAGCAGTTTCGGGACAGGACCCTCTCGGGCCAACGTCCTGACTTTC. It translates to CASSFGTGPSRANVLTF.

This clone is judged medium-sized. J is TRBJ1-2 and V is TRBV7-9, with D hard to call. Trimming removed 4 bases from V and 3 bases from J, with 6 bases in between. The CDR3 totals 12 residues. Germline V gives CDR1 SEHNR, CDR2 FQNEAQ (reference sequence). The CDR3 sequence is CASSSDYYGYTF. DNA of the CDR3: TGTGCCAGCAGCTCGGACTACTATGGCTACACCTTC.

The V call is TRBV5-1, the J call TRBJ2-2; 15 positions match TRBD2. The ends lost 3 bases at V and 0 bases at J; junction bases unmatched: 3. Germline CDR1 is SGHRS and CDR2 is YFSETQ. This CDR3 is built from 18 residues. The CDR3 region has the DNA TGCGCCAGCAGCTGGGGACTAGCGGGGGGTACGAACACCGGGGAGCTGTTTTTT. Translation gives CASSWGLAGGTNTGELFF.

This sequence joins TRBV7-6 and TRBJ2-1; 7 nucleotides align to TRBD1. V lost 5 bases, J lost 2 bases, and 6 bases stayed unmatched. Germline V gene sequence: CDR1 SGHVS, CDR2 FNYEAQ. The CDR3 runs to 15 residues. The DNA of the CDR3 is TGTGCCAGCAGCATCGGGACAGTAGCCTACAATGAGCAGTTCTTC. This translates into CASSIGTVAYNEQFF.

The chain joins TRBV21-1 to TRBJ1-2. TRBV21-1 is a pseudogene segment. The CDR3 totals 15 residues. The CDR3 DNA sequence: TGTGCCAGCAGCAAAGATGAGGGAAAGTACTATGGCTACACCTTC. Residues: CASSKDEGKYYGYTF.

This chain joins TRBV19 and TRBJ2-1; D might be TRBD1 or TRBD2, each matching 5 bases. Per the germline V gene, CDR1 is LNHDA and CDR2 is SQIVND (reference sequence). This CDR3 has 12 residues. Trimming stripped 10 bases from V and 3 bases from J, with 10 bases between. CDR3 nucleotides: TGTGCCACCCGGGGCTTCTACAATGAGCAGTTCTTC. This codes for CATRGFYNEQFF.

This rearrangement joins TRBV5-1 to TRBJ2-7; D might be TRBD1 or TRBD2, each matching 5 bases. The V end was cut by 2 bases, the J end by 5 bases, with 17 bases between. The CDR3 has 15 residues. Germline assignment: CDR1 SGHRS and CDR2 YFSETQ. CDR3 loop: CASSFRDGPTDEQYF. The CDR3 DNA sequence: TGCGCCAGCAGCTTCCGGGACGGCCCTACGGACGAGCAGTACTTC.

The V gene is TRBV30, the J gene TRBJ1-5; D is possibly TRBD1 (5 bases). V shed 3 bases and J shed 2 bases, with 14 bases lying between them. Per germline, CDR1 GTSNPN and CDR2 SVGIG (reference sequence). The CDR3 has 15 residues. The CDR3 DNA reads TGTGCCTGGAGCTGGCCAAGGGGTGGCAATCAGCCCCAGCATTTT. Residues: CAWSWPRGGNQPQHF.

The chain combines TRBV6-4 with TRBJ1-1, with a weak D call TRBD1 (5 bases). Between the trimmed V and J ends, which lost 3 bases and 4 bases, there was a span of 12 bases. The CDR3 sequence is 14 residues long. Germline V gene sequence: CDR1 MRHNA, CDR2 SNTAGT. The CDR3 sequence: CASSERGWSTEAFF. The CDR3 DNA reads TGTGCCAGCAGTGAAAGGGGCTGGAGCACTGAAGCTTTCTTT.

CDR3 loop: CASSPSDGRNTDTQYF. Here the CDR3 DNA reads TGTGCCAGCAGCCCTTCCGACGGTAGAAACACAGATACGCAGTATTTT. The chain couples TRBV7-9 to TRBJ2-3; D is undetermined. Trimming stripped 5 bases from V and 2 bases from J, with 17 bases between. The CDR3 loop spans 16 amino acids. Per germline, CDR1 SEHNR and CDR2 FQNEAQ (reference sequence). Combining the CDR3 with reference TRBV7-9 and TRBJ2-3 gives the whole variable domain DTGVSQNPRHKITKRGQNVTFRCDPISEHNRLYWYRQTLGQGPEFLTYFQNEAQLEKSRLLSDRFSAERPKGSFSTLEIQRTEQGDSAMYLCASSPSDGRNTDTQYFGPGTRLTVL.

The rearrangement uses TRBV7-9 and TRBJ2-5; 9 nucleotides agree with TRBD1. This CDR3 spans 15 amino acids. The germline V gene has CDR1 SEHNR and CDR2 FQNEAQ (reference sequence). J gave up 13 bases and V 7 bases, and 19 bases lay outside the gene matches. The CDR3 region has the DNA TGTGCCAGCATCCCCCCGACAGGGGGGATCTTACGAATGTACTTC. Translating gives CASIPPTGGILRMYF.

This clone is termed medium-sized. The gene calls are TRBV9 and TRBJ2-3; 7 bases fit TRBD1. The J segment lost 3 bases and the V segment lost 0 bases, leaving 7 bases of the junction unmatched. This CDR3 has 16 residues. Germline CDR1 SGDLS, CDR2 YYNGEE. CDR3 loop: CASSVGTGGITDTQYF. CDR3 nucleotides: TGTGCCAGCAGCGTAGGGACAGGTGGGATTACAGATACGCAGTATTTT. Full variable domain (remainder filled in from reference TRBV9 and TRBJ2-3): DSGVTQTPKHLITATGQRVTLRCSPRSGDLSVYWYQQSLDQGLQFLIQYYNGEERAKGNILERFSAQQFPDLHSELNLSSLELGDSALYFCASSVGTGGITDTQYFGPGTRLTVL.

CDR3 in amino acids: CASSLGQQSSYNSPLHF. The CDR3 nucleotides read TGTGCCAGCAGCTTAGGTCAGCAGAGCTCCTATAATTCACCCCTCCACTTT. The chain combines TRBV13 with TRBJ1-6; D is undetermined. The V and J ends lost 0 bases and 0 bases respectively, with 9 bases between them. CDR1 PRHDT and CDR2 FYEKMQ come from the germline V gene (reference sequence). The CDR3 runs 17 residues.

This clone was seen once. V is TRBV30 and J is TRBJ1-2; unclear D gene. The length of the CDR3 is 14 residues. V lost 8 bases, J lost 2 bases, and 18 bases lay in between. From germline, CDR1 is GTSNPN and CDR2 SVGIG (reference sequence). CDR3 in DNA: TGTGCCCTCCACGGGGTTCTACTAAACTATGGCTACACCTTC. Translated: CALHGVLLNYGYTF.

Only one count was recorded for this clone. The J gene is TRBJ1-1, the V gene TRBV19, with D hard to call. Trimming took 0 bases from V and 6 from J, leaving 14 bases between them. Germline CDR1 is LNHDA and CDR2 is SQIVND (reference sequence). The CDR3 has 15 residues. In nucleotides, the CDR3 is TGTGCCAGTAGTATAGAGTGGCCCCCCGGCCCTGAAGCTTTCTTT. Its protein is CASSIEWPPGPEAFF.

This clone showed up just a few times. The chain uses TRBV10-1 and TRBJ1-5; tentatively, D is TRBD1 (6 bases). This CDR3 has 14 amino acids. In germline, CDR1 is WNHNN, CDR2 SYGVQD (reference sequence). Trimming removed 7 bases at V and 3 bases at J, with 13 bases between. CDR3 nucleotide sequence: TGCGCCAGCACACTAGGGGGGTTCAATCAGCCCCAGCATTTT. Translation: CASTLGGFNQPQHF.

The gene calls are TRBV28 and TRBJ2-2; TRBD1 agrees at 8 bases. The CDR3 length is 16 residues. The V gene end was trimmed by 4 bases and the J gene end by 6 bases; junction bases not matched to a gene: 10. Germline CDR1 reads MDHEN; CDR2 reads SYDVKM. CDR3 protein: CASSSRTGWRAGELFF. CDR3 DNA: TGTGCCAGCAGTTCCAGGACAGGGTGGCGCGCCGGGGAGCTGTTTTTT.

V and J are TRBV11-2 and TRBJ2-3, with D possibly matching TRBD2 (5 bases). V shed 1 base and J shed 4 bases, with 12 bases lying between them. This CDR3 is 15 amino acids long. Looked up from germline, CDR1 is SGHAT and CDR2 is FQNNGV. The DNA for the CDR3 is TGTGCCAGCAGCTTAGGACGGGGTAGGCCAGATACGCAGTATTTT. It specifies CASSLGRGRPDTQYF.